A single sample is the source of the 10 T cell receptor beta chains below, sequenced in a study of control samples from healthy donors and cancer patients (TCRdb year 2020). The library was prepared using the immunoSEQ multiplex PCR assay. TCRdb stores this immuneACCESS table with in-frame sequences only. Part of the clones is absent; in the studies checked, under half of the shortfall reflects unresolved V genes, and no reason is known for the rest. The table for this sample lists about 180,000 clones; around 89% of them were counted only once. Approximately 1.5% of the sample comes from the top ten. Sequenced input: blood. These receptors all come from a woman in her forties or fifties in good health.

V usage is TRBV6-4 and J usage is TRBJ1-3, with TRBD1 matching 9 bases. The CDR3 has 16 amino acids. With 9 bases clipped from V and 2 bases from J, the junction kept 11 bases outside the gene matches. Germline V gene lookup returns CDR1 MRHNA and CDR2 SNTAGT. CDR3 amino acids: CASPGQGTIPGNTIYF. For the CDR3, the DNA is TGTGCCAGTCCGGGACAGGGAACAATTCCTGGAAACACCATATATTTT.

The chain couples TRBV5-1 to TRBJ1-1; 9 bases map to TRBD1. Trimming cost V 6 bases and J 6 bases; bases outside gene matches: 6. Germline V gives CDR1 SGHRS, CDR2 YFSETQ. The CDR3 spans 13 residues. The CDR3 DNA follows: TGCGCCAGCACCACAGGGGGCGCGGCTGAAGCTTTCTTT. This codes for CASTTGGAAEAFF. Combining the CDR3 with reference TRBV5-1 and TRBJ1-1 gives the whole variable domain KAGVTQTPRYLIKTRGQQVTLSCSPISGHRSVSWYQQTPGQGLQFLFEYFSETQRNKGNFPGRFSGRQFSNSRSEMNVSTLELGDSALYLCASTTGGAAEAFFGQGTRLTVV.

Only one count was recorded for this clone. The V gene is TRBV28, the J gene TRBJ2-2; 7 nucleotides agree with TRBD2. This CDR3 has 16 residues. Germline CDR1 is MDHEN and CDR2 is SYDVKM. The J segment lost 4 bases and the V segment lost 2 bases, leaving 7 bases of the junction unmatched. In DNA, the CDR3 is TGTGCCAGCAGTTTAAGTGGGAGGGCCGTCACCGGGGAGCTGTTTTTT. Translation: CASSLSGRAVTGELFF.

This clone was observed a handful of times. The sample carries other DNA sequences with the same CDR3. The CDR3: CASSLLDGYTF. The CDR3 DNA reads TGTGCCAGCAGTTTACTCGATGGCTACACCTTC. This chain connects TRBV28 to TRBJ1-2; D unclear. Germline CDR1 and CDR2: MDHEN and SYDVKM. The V gene lost 2 bases and the J gene lost 6 bases, with 4 bases spanning the gap. The CDR3 sequence is 11 residues long.

The CDR3 region is CASRKAGVGGNEQFF. The CDR3 DNA sequence: TGTGCCAGCAGAAAGGCGGGAGTAGGGGGCAATGAGCAGTTCTTC. This chain links TRBV27 with TRBJ2-1, with D perhaps matching TRBD2 (7 bases). Germline V gene data show CDR1 as MNHEY and CDR2 as SMNVEV (reference sequence). The CDR3 runs 15 residues. Between the trimmed V and J ends, which lost 6 bases and 6 bases, there was a span of 18 bases.

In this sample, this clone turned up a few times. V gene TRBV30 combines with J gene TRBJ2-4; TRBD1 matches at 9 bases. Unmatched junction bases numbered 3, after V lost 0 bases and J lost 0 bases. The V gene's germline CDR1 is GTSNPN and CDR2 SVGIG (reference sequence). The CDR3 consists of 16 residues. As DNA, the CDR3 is TGTGCCTGGAGTGTGTTGACAGGGGGAGCCAAAAACATTCAGTACTTC. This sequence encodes CAWSVLTGGAKNIQYF.

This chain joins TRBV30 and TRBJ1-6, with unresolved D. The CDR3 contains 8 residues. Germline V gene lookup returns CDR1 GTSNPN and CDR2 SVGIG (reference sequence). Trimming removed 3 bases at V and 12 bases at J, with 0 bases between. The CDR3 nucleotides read TGTGCCTGGAGACCCCTCCACTTT. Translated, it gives CAWRPLHF.

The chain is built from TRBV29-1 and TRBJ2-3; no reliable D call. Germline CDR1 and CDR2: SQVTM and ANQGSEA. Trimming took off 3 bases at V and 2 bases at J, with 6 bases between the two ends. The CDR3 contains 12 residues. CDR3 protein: CSVDKDTDTQYF. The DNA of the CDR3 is TGCAGCGTTGACAAGGACACAGATACGCAGTATTTT.

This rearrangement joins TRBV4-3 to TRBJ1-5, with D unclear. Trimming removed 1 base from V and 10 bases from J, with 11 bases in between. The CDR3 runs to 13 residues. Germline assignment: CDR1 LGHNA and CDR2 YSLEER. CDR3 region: CASSQAPAFPQHF. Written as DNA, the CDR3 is TGCGCCAGCAGCCAAGCGCCCGCTTTCCCCCAGCATTTT.

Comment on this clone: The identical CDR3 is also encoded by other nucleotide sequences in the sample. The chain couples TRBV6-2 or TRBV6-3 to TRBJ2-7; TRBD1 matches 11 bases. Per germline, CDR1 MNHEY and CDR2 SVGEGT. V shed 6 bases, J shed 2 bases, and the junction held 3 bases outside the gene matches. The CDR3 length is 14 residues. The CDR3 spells CASSRGQGAYEQYF. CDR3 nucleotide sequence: TGTGCCAGCAGCCGGGGACAGGGGGCCTACGAGCAGTACTTC.